A selection of T cell receptor beta chains follows, all from one sample in a study of shared clonotypes between healthy human individuals. The assay was immunoSEQ multiplex PCR, and TCRdb's table has in-frame clones only and misses some. Of roughly 2 million clones in the sample, approximately 96% were seen once. Sequencing input: naive CD4+ T cells sorted from blood. The receptor source for this set is a man aged 18 to 29 in good health. Each CDR3 is given with its conserved first and last residue. The order of the fields is J gene, V gene, CDR3 protein.

>TRBJ2-4|TRBV5-1
CASSSWGGVAKNIQYF
>TRBJ1-2|TRBV6-5
CASSSTGLANYGYTF
>TRBJ2-3|TRBV29-1
CSVEASPNTDTQYF
>TRBJ1-6|TRBV11-2
CASSLESAKSSYNSPLHF
>TRBJ2-1|TRBV5-1
CASSLGLAGGQGNEQFF
>TRBJ2-7|TRBV10-2
CASSDLDNGGQYF
>TRBJ2-1|TRBV7-9
CASSRTSGRMNEQFF
>TRBJ2-1|TRBV4-1
CASSHPALGTDNEQFF
>TRBJ1-2|TRBV29-1
CSVEGGKSMDRGYTF
>TRBJ2-2|TRBV6-5
CASSYGTAELGELFF
>TRBJ2-3|TRBV2
CASSEIQVADTQYF
>TRBJ2-5|TRBV29-1
CSVEDVGGETQYF
>TRBJ2-7|TRBV18
CASSAGGISEQYF
>TRBJ2-1|TRBV7-2
CASSLGPNNEQFF
>TRBJ1-4|TRBV21-1
CASSKVLDRREKLFF
>TRBJ2-7|TRBV5-1
CASSPGGVLYEQYF
>TRBJ2-2|TRBV5-4
CASSLAGRGRVTGELFF
>TRBJ2-3|TRBV6-1
CASTRMTVGDTQYF
>TRBJ2-3|TRBV29-1
CSVRTLVADTQYF
>TRBJ2-3|TRBV27
CASSLRSGGSTDTQYF
>TRBJ1-1|TRBV18
CASSLQGSEAFF
>TRBJ1-4|TRBV11-2
CASSPPVGGKLFF
>TRBJ2-3|TRBV7-3
CASSKRDRAMYF
>TRBJ1-2|TRBV2
CASRTPPDSYGYTF
>TRBJ2-7|TRBV5-5
CASSNTYEQYF
>TRBJ1-2|TRBV27
CASGSLSPRYPQGLYGYTF
>TRBJ2-7|TRBV7-9
CASSFSTARDEQYF
>TRBJ1-1|TRBV14
CASSPLIGGGTEAFF
>TRBJ1-1|TRBV4-1
CASSQDRRPTKDTEAFF
>TRBJ1-5|TRBV7-2
CASSDLGTDSNQPQHF
>TRBJ1-1|TRBV30
CAWRIKNTEAFF
>TRBJ2-1|TRBV5-1
CASSLLLAGVLEQFF
>TRBJ1-5|TRBV29-1
CSVGGRGAGQPQHF
>TRBJ1-5|TRBV5-1
CASSLDGTGGSQPQHF
>TRBJ2-7|TRBV30
CAWSVFRGWRGEQYF
>TRBJ2-5|TRBV7-8
CASSLAKSRAFQETQYF
>TRBJ2-5|TRBV2
CASSVEEYGTQYF
>TRBJ2-2|TRBV6-5
CASSYVELNTGELFF
>TRBJ1-2|TRBV29-1
CSVDAQGYTF
>TRBJ2-1|TRBV7-6
CASSLAGGPVEQFF
>TRBJ1-2|TRBV5-1
CASSLVTEGSGYTF
>TRBJ2-1|TRBV2
CASTGFLGTYNEQFF
>TRBJ1-6|TRBV6-5
CASSYLGLNSPLHF
>TRBJ1-2|TRBV6-5
CASSFRTGIGYTF
>TRBJ2-7|TRBV2
CASSRTLVSGKVEQYF
>TRBJ2-2|TRBV28
CASRSAGANTGELFF
>TRBJ2-7|TRBV7-2
CASSLVFGSYEQYF
>TRBJ1-4|TRBV7-9
CASSSGRGISNEKLFF
>TRBJ2-2|TRBV7-2
CASSLGQGLGTGELFF
>TRBJ2-1|TRBV9
CASSLDGATYNEQFF
>TRBJ2-1|TRBV18
CASSLLAMGGGAVVREQFF
>TRBJ1-1|TRBV5-1
CASSLNTMNTEAFF
>TRBJ2-2|TRBV7-7
CASSGTGDGELFF
>TRBJ2-7|TRBV5-6
CASSRTGPSYEQYF
>TRBJ2-1|TRBV18
CASSSGQSSYNEQFF